The T cell receptor (beta chain) under discussion was sequenced for a study of shared clonotypes between healthy human individuals. Overall study findings and caveats: Few donors restricted represented genetic and exposure-history diversity.

The CDR3 is 17 residues long. J gave up 0 bases and V 1 base, and 6 bases lay outside the gene matches. Germline values: CDR1 SGHTA, CDR2 FQGTGA. Notes on this clone: Its antigen remains unidentified.

TCRdb's copy holds only in-frame clones and misses some; the assay was immunoSEQ multiplex PCR. The table lists 2.3 million or so clones, 93% of them singletons. The authors divided CD4+ cells into CD45RA+ naive and CD45RA-negative memory subsets. The sequence came from a young man in good health. Some clones in this sample may be carry-over from other donors' samples. Sequenced: naive CD4+ T cells from PBMCs. Sample subset: CD45RA+ positively selected. V and J are TRBV7-3 and TRBJ2-1, with 7 bases matching TRBD2. The CDR3 coding sequence is TGTGCCAGCAGCTTAATCGGGGGGTTTAGCTCCTACAATGAGCAGTTCTTC. This encodes CASSLIGGFSSYNEQFF. Full variable domain (missing parts from reference TRBV7-3 and TRBJ2-1): GAGVSQTPSNKVTEKGKYVELRCDPISGHTALYWYRQSLGQGPEFLIYFQGTGAADDSGLPNDRFFAVRPEGSVSTLKIQRTERGDSAVYLCASSLIGGFSSYNEQFFGPGTRLTVL.